This TCR beta chain is drawn from a study of control samples from healthy donors and cancer patients. Germline assignment: CDR1 SGHRS and CDR2 YFSETQ. The CDR3 has 15 residues. Trimming removed 6 bases from V and 0 bases from J, with 12 bases in between. TCRdb's table, derived via immunoSEQ multiplex PCR, lists solely in-frame clones and lacks some. The repertoire includes over 150,000 clones, 90% of them detected once, and approximately 1.5% sits in the top ten. J is TRBJ2-2 and V is TRBV5-1, with D unclear. Sequencing used blood. The sequence was collected from a woman aged 50 to 60 in good health. For the CDR3, the DNA is TGCGCCAGCACCTCGGGCGGATCGAACACCGGGGAGCTGTTTTTT. Its protein product is CASTSGGSNTGELFF.